Shown below are 4 T cell receptor beta chains from a single sample sequenced in a study of blood T cells in healthy people across ages. With a J-beta primer mix and a sample-barcoded 5' primer, a second PCR ran roughly 6 to 11 cycles. TCRdb itself ran the 5' RACE reads through MiXCR, one entry per CDR3 protein. Of about 730,000 distinct CDR3 sequences listed, approximately 39% are singletons. Sequenced material: blood. The receptors were gathered from a woman aged 60-75 years in good health.

To note about this clonotype: A much larger clone differs by one base, so this may be a read error. The rearrangement links TRBV3-1 to TRBJ2-5, with 8 bases lining up with TRBD2. The CDR3 spans 16 residues. The germline V gene has CDR1 LGHDT and CDR2 YNNKEL (reference sequence). The CDR3 loop reads CASSQDKAGAQKTQYF. The CDR3 coding sequence is TGTGCCAGCAGCCAAGATAAAGCGGGGGCCCAAAAGACCCAGTACTTC.

This clonotype was seen many times. The V and J genes are TRBV7-2 and TRBJ2-3; 9 bases fit TRBD2. The ends lost 1 base at V and 3 bases at J; junction bases unmatched: 2. Germline-derived CDR1 and CDR2 are SGHTA and FQGNSA. The CDR3 totals 15 residues. CDR3 region: CASSLGGLATDTQYF. CDR3 nucleotide sequence: TGTGCCAGCAGCTTAGGAGGACTAGCGACAGATACGCAGTATTTT.

This clonotype turned up a few times. The V gene is TRBV25-1, the J gene TRBJ2-1; 10 bases are shared with TRBD2. This CDR3 is built from 13 residues. V trimming: 6 bases; J trimming: 8 bases; junction bases outside the gene matches: 4. CDR1 MGHDK and CDR2 SYGVNS come from the germline V gene. The CDR3 nucleotides read TGTGCCAGCAGGCTAGCGGGAGCGTATGAGCAGTTCTTC. Its protein is CASRLAGAYEQFF.

This chain links TRBV20-1 with TRBJ2-5; possibly TRBD1 for D (5 bases). The CDR3 length is 13 residues. Germline CDR1 and CDR2: DFQATT and SNEGSKA (reference sequence). The ends were cut back, 6 bases at V and 11 bases at J, with 22 bases in the middle. CDR3 sequence (DNA): TGCAGTGCGCTGGACAAGGTGGAGTTGGAGCAGTACTTC. It specifies CSALDKVELEQYF.